This TCR beta chain was sequenced in a study of blood T cell repertoires in COVID-19. On the study more broadly: Specimens from acute and convalescent COVID-19 originated in the United States, Italy and Spain. T cells, B-cell-depleted T cells, or PBMCs supplied cDNA or gDNA.

In the original processing: Estimates of nucleated cell counts were drawn from the amplification of reference gene primers. Sequencing was performed with immunoSEQ multiplex PCR; in TCRdb, only in-frame clones are kept and a portion is missing. V and J calls and clone size follow that table, whereas D and trimming were derived from the DNA. The table shows 50,000 to 60,000 clones, with over 75% occurring only once. The specimen sequenced was peripheral blood. This sequence was found in a human donor in a cohort sampled during active COVID-19.

CDR3 region: CASSFGTMNEQFF. The CDR3 region has the DNA TGCGCCAGCAGCTTTGGGACTATGAATGAGCAGTTCTTC. V and J are TRBV5-1 and TRBJ2-1; TRBD2 agrees at 7 bases. V was pared by 2 bases and J by 7 bases, with 3 bases of the junction left unmatched. The germline CDR1 and CDR2 sequences are SGHRS and YFSETQ. The CDR3 covers 13 residues.